The next 14 T cell receptor beta chains were all read from a single sample in a study of cytomegalovirus exposure and HLA in healthy donors. The PCR ran on 60 Vbeta and 13 Jbeta primers. The method was immunoSEQ multiplex PCR; TCRdb's version includes in-frame clones alone and lacks a portion of them. The sample includes more than 95,000 clones, 70% to 85% of them seen just once. The sequencing sample was made of PBMCs. These TCRs come from a woman between 18 and 30 years old in good health and CMV-seropositive.

The V and J genes are TRBV6-5 and TRBJ1-6; D uncertain. V lost 6 bases to trimming and J lost 5 bases, with 8 bases between them. The CDR3 runs to 13 residues. Germline V gene data show CDR1 as MNHEY and CDR2 as SVGAGI. The CDR3 reads CASSSQNNSPLHF. CDR3 sequence (DNA): TGTGCCAGCAGCTCACAGAATAATTCACCCCTCCACTTT.

This clone was found once. This chain links TRBV10-2 with TRBJ2-6; 8 bases line up with TRBD1. In germline, CDR1 is WSHSY, CDR2 SAAADI. Losses at the gene ends were 4 bases for V and 4 bases for J; bases not matched to a gene: 6. The CDR3 runs 16 residues. The CDR3 here is CASSGQGAPGANVLTF. CDR3 in DNA: TGCGCCAGCAGTGGGCAGGGGGCGCCCGGGGCCAACGTCCTGACTTTC.

This sequence joins TRBV14 and TRBJ2-1, with 12 bases lining up with TRBD2. The CDR3 contains 20 residues. With 0 bases clipped from V and 1 base from J, the junction kept 10 bases outside the gene matches. Germline-derived CDR1 and CDR2 are SGHDN and FVKESK. CDR3 DNA sequence: TGTGCCAGCAGCCAAGAGGGGGGACTAGCGGGTTTTTGGTCCTACAATGAGCAGTTCTTC. This codes for CASSQEGGLAGFWSYNEQFF.

The rearrangement uses TRBV28 and TRBJ1-2; tentative D call: TRBD1 (6 bases). This CDR3 has 14 amino acids. The germline CDR1 and CDR2 sequences are MDHEN and SYDVKM. V was shortened by 2 bases and J by 7 bases, with 14 bases between the two germline ends. The CDR3 coding sequence is TGTGCCAGCAGTTTAAGGAACAGGGTTTTTGGCTACACCTTC. Encoded protein: CASSLRNRVFGYTF.

The CDR3 bases are TGTGCCAGTAGGGAGAAGACGCACCAAGAGACCCAGTACTTC. This encodes CASREKTHQETQYF. The chain links TRBV19 to TRBJ2-5, with no clear D. Germline CDR1 LNHDA, CDR2 SQIVND (reference sequence). V was shortened by 6 bases and J by 0 bases, with 11 bases between the two germline ends. The CDR3 extends over 14 amino acids.

This chain connects TRBV6-5 to TRBJ2-1; D gene ambiguous. The germline gives CDR1 MNHEY, CDR2 SVGAGI. V shed 6 bases and J shed 7 bases, with 16 bases lying between them. The CDR3 sequence is 14 residues long. The CDR3 DNA reads TGTGCCAGCAGGTCCCCTGCGGCTGGGAATGAGCAGTTCTTC. Protein product: CASRSPAAGNEQFF.

This clone was detected a few times. This chain connects TRBV5-1 to TRBJ2-1; TRBD2 agrees at 11 bases. After removal of 2 bases from V and 9 bases from J, the junction contained 4 bases not matched to a gene. The CDR3 consists of 14 residues. Germline CDR1 reads SGHRS; CDR2 reads YFSETQ. CDR3 region: CASSLASGRSEQFF. The CDR3, as DNA: TGCGCCAGCAGCTTAGCTAGCGGGAGGTCTGAGCAGTTCTTC.

V gene TRBV30 combines with J gene TRBJ1-6; D remains ambiguous. The CDR3 totals 12 residues. The V and J ends lost 1 base and 9 bases respectively, with 7 bases between them. Germline loops: CDR1 GTSNPN, CDR2 SVGIG (reference sequence). CDR3 bases: TGTGCCTGGAGTGAAATCATTTCACCCCTCCACTTT. This sequence encodes CAWSEIISPLHF.

This chain links TRBV9 with TRBJ2-1; tentatively, D is TRBD2 (6 bases). V shed 3 bases and J shed 6 bases, with 16 bases lying between them. Germline values: CDR1 SGDLS, CDR2 YYNGEE. The CDR3 runs 15 residues. Here the CDR3 DNA reads TGTGCCAGCAGCGAGATGGAGGGCCTGTTCAATGAGCAGTTCTTC. Translation: CASSEMEGLFNEQFF.

This clone was seen only once. The genes are TRBV27 and TRBJ1-6; no firm D call. Germline lookup yields CDR1 MNHEY and CDR2 SMNVEV (reference sequence). The CDR3 sequence is 17 residues long. V was pared by 1 base and J by 8 bases, with 18 bases between. CDR3 protein: CASSLFSPGLTDSPLHF. The CDR3 coding sequence is TGTGCCAGCAGTTTATTTTCGCCAGGCCTTACGGATTCACCCCTCCACTTT.

The gene calls are TRBV10-2 and TRBJ1-5; D gene uncertain. V shed 9 bases and J shed 3 bases, with 12 bases lying between them. CDR3 length equals 13 residues. Germline assignment: CDR1 WSHSY and CDR2 SAAADI. CDR3: CASARQLNQPQHF. In DNA, the CDR3 is TGCGCCAGTGCTCGACAACTCAATCAGCCCCAGCATTTT.

This clone came up a few times. The V and J genes are TRBV25-1 and TRBJ2-1, with 8 nucleotides matching TRBD1. Looked up from germline, CDR1 is MGHDK and CDR2 is SYGVNS. V was pared by 3 bases and J by 0 bases, with 4 bases of the junction left unmatched. The CDR3 is 16 amino acids. The CDR3: CASSDSGGLSYNEQFF. The CDR3 coding sequence is TGTGCCAGCAGTGATTCAGGGGGCCTCTCCTACAATGAGCAGTTCTTC.

The rearrangement links TRBV28 to TRBJ1-1; possible D gene TRBD1, 6 bases. CDR3 length: 13 residues. Looked up from germline, CDR1 is MDHEN and CDR2 is SYDVKM. V dropped 6 bases and J dropped 3 bases, with 11 bases sitting between them. The CDR3 is CASRHRVYTEAFF. The DNA for the CDR3 is TGTGCCAGCAGACACAGGGTATACACTGAAGCTTTCTTT.

The chain recombines TRBV30 with TRBJ2-7; maybe TRBD2 (6 bases). CDR1 is GTSNPN and CDR2 is SVGIG in the germline V gene (reference sequence). Trimming took off 2 bases at V and 4 bases at J, with 15 bases between the two ends. This CDR3 has 14 amino acids. In DNA form, the CDR3 reads TGTGCCTGGAGTTGGGCTAGCGAGTTTTACGAGCAGTACTTC. It encodes CAWSWASEFYEQYF.